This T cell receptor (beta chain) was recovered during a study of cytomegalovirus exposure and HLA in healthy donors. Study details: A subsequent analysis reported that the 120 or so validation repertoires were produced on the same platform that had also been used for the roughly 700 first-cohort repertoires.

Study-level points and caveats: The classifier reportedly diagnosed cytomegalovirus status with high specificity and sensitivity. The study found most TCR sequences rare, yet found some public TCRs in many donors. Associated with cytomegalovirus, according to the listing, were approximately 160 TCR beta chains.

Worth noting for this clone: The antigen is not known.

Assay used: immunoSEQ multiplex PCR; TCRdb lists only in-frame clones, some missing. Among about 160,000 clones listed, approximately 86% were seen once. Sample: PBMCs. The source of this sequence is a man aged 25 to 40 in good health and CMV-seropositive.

The DNA of the CDR3 is TGTGCCAGCAGCTCCTACGGGACTAGCGGATACAATGAGCAGTTCTTC. It yields the protein CASSSYGTSGYNEQFF. J is TRBJ2-1 and V is TRBV7-3, with TRBD2 identical over 11 bases. Unmatched junction bases numbered 6, after V lost 4 bases and J lost 4 bases. Germline loops: CDR1 SGHTA, CDR2 FQGTGA. The CDR3 runs to 16 residues.